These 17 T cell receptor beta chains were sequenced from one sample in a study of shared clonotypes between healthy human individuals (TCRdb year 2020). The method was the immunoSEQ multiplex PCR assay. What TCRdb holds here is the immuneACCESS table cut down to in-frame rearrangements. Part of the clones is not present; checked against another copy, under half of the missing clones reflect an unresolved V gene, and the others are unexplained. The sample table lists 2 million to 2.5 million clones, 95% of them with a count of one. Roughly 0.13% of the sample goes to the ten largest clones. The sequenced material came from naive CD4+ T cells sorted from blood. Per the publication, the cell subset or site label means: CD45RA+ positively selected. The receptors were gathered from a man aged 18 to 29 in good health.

Here the CDR3 reads CASQGGDGTGELFF. The CDR3 DNA is TGCGCCAGTCAGGGCGGTGACGGCACCGGGGAGCTGTTTTTT. This chain uses TRBV5-1 with TRBJ2-2; a possible D gene is TRBD1 (5 bases). The germline V gene encodes CDR1 SGHRS and CDR2 YFSETQ. V gave up 8 bases and J gave up 4 bases, with 15 bases separating them. The CDR3 covers 14 residues.

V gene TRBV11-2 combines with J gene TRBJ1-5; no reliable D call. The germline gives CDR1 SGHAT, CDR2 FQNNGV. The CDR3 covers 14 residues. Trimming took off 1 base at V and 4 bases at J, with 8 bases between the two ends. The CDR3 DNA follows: TGTGCCAGCAGCTTAGTCGTGGGAAATCAGCCCCAGCATTTT. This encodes CASSLVVGNQPQHF.

The CDR3 nucleotides are TGTGCCAGCAGACCAATTGCCGGGACAGGGCGTACACTCGCCTATAATTCACCCCTCCACTTT. Translated: CASRPIAGTGRTLAYNSPLHF. The gene calls are TRBV27 and TRBJ1-6; 9 nucleotides align to TRBD1. The junction had 20 bases not matched to a gene; V was cut back by 6 bases and J by 2 bases. The CDR3 sequence is 21 residues long. The germline V gene has CDR1 MNHEY and CDR2 SMNVEV (reference sequence).

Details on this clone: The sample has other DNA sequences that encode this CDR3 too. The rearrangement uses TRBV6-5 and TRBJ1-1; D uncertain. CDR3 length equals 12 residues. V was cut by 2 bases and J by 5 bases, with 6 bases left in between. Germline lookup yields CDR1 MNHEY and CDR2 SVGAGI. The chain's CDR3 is CASSYLGTEAFF. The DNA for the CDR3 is TGTGCCAGCAGTTACCTGGGAACTGAAGCTTTCTTT.

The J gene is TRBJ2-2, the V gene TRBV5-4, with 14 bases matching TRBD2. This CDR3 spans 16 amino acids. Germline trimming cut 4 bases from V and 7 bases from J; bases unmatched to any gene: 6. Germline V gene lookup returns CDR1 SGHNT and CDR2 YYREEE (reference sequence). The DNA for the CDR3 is TGTGCCAGCAGCCCTGGACTAGCGGGAGGTATCGGGGAGCTGTTTTTT. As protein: CASSPGLAGGIGELFF.

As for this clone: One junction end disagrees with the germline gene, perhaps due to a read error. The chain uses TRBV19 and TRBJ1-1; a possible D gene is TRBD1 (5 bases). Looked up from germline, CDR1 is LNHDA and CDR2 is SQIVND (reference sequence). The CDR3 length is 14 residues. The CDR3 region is CASNTVWGGSEAFF. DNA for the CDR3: TGTGCGAGTAATACGGTCTGGGGGGGATCTGAAGCTTTCTTT.

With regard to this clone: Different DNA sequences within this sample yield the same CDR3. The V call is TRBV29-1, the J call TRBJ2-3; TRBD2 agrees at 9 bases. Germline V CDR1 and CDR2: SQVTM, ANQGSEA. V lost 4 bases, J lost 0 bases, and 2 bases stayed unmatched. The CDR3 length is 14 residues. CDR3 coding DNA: TGCAGCGTTGTGACTAGCGGTAGCACAGATACGCAGTATTTT. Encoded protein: CSVVTSGSTDTQYF.

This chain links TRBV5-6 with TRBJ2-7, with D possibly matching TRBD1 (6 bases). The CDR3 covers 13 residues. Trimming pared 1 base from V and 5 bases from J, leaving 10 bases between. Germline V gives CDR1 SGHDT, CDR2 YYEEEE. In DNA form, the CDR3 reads TGTGCCAGCAGCTTGCGTTGGGGGCACGAGCAGTACTTC. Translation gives CASSLRWGHEQYF.

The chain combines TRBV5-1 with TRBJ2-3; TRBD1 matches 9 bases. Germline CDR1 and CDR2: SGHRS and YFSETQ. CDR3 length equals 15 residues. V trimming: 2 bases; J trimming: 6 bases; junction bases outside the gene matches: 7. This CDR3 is CASSFSGQGRDTQYF. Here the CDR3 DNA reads TGCGCCAGCAGCTTCTCGGGACAGGGTAGGGATACGCAGTATTTT.

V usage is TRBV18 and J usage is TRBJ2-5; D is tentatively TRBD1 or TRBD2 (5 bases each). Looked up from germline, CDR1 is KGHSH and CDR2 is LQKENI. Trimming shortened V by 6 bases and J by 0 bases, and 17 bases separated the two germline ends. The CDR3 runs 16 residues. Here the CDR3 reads CASSQGSGTDQETQYF. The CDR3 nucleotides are TGTGCCAGCTCGCAGGGATCCGGGACGGACCAAGAGACCCAGTACTTC.

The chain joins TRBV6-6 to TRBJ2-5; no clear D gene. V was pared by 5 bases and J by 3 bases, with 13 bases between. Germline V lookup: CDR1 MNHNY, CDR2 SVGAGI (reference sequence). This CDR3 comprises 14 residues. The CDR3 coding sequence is TGTGCCAGCAGTACCCGAGGTACTGAAGAGACCCAGTACTTC. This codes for CASSTRGTEETQYF.

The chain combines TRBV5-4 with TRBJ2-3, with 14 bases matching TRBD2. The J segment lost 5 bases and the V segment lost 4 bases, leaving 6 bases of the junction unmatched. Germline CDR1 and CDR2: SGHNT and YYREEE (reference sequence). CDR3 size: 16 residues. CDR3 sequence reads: CASSHGLAGGEDTQYF. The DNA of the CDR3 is TGTGCCAGCAGCCACGGACTAGCGGGGGGTGAAGATACGCAGTATTTT.

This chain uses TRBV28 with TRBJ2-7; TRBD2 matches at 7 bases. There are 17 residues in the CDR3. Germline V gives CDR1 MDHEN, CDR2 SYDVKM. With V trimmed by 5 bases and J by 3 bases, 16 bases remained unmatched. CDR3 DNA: TGTGCCAGCAGTCCCCGGGGCCCACAGTCTAGCGGCTACGAGCAGTACTTC. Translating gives CASSPRGPQSSGYEQYF.

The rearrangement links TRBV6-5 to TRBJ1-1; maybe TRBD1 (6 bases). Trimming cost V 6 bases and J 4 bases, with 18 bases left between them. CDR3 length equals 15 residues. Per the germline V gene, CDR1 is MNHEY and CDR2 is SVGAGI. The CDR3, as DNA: TGTGCCAGCAGCAGACAGGACGGGTTTGGCACTGAAGCTTTCTTT. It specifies CASSRQDGFGTEAFF.

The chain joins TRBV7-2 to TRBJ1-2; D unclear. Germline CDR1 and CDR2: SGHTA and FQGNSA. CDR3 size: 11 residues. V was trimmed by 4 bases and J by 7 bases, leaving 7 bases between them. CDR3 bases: TGTGCCAGCAGCTACCCGGGTGGCTACACCTTC. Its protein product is CASSYPGGYTF.

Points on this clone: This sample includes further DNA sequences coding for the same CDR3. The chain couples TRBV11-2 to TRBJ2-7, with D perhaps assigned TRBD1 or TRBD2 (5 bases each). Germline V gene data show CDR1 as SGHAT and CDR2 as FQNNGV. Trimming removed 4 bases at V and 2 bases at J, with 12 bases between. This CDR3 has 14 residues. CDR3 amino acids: CASSSGTAPYEQYF. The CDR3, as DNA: TGTGCCAGCAGCTCCGGGACGGCCCCCTACGAGCAGTACTTC.

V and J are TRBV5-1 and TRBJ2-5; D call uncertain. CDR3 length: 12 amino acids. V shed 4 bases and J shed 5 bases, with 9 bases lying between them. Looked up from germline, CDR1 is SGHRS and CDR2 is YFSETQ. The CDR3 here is CASSPGYETQYF. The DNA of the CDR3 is TGCGCCAGCAGCCCGGGTTATGAGACCCAGTACTTC. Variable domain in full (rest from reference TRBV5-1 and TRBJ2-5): KAGVTQTPRYLIKTRGQQVTLSCSPISGHRSVSWYQQTPGQGLQFLFEYFSETQRNKGNFPGRFSGRQFSNSRSEMNVSTLELGDSALYLCASSPGYETQYFGPGTRLLVL.